The entry below gives a single T cell receptor (beta chain) sequence along with its context. The clone's antigen remains unknown. No much larger clone is present one base from it, and per-base qualities are unavailable. These data come from a study of Ad26.COV2.S vaccination and SARS-CoV-2 variants (dated by TCRdb to the early 2020s). Describing the broader study: Donors in the vaccine arm were drawn from COV1001, a multicentre, randomized, double-blind, placebo-controlled phase I-IIa trial testing Ad26.COV2.S in healthy adults. Sequencing of the TCRbeta repertoire served to evaluate the specificity and breadth of SARS-CoV-2-reactive T cell receptors following Ad26.COV2.S vaccination. Dosing of Ad26.COV2.S was intramuscular, at either 5x10^10 or 1x10^11 viral particles, delivered as one shot or as two shots spaced 56 days apart. Throughout the experiments and outcome assessment, investigators stayed blinded to trial group allocation. A total of some 30 samples were included in the TCR-sequenced set, comprising some 20 Ad26.COV2.S vaccine recipients, 5 placebo recipients and 8 SARS-CoV-2 convalescent individuals. Trial participants were randomized into five groups of five: low-dose or high-dose Ad26.COV2.S given once or twice, or placebo on both occasions.

TCRbeta CDR3 regions were sequenced with the immunoSEQ Assay. After extraction, genomic DNA underwent amplification by bias-controlled multiplex PCR, followed by high-throughput sequencing. Concerning the study's data processing: To quantify the absolute abundance of each unique TCRbeta CDR3 region, sequences were collapsed and filtered. T cell fraction was estimated by normalization of TCRbeta template counts to usable DNA, with usable DNA being measured through amplification of reference genes present in all nucleated cells. Repertoire TCRs were annotated as SARS-CoV-2-specific when V gene, CDR3 amino acid sequence and J gene were exactly matched to a known reactive TCR set. MIRA supplied the reference SARS-CoV-2 TCR set, which was filtered for enrichment in COVID-19-positive ImmuneCODE repertoires so that public or cross-reactive TCRs were removed. Drawing on the MIRA antigens, annotated TCRs were analysed further at the level of specific ORF or position within ORF. Breadth was defined as the number of annotated unique rearrangements divided by the total number of unique productive rearrangements, and depth was defined as the summed frequency of the annotated unique rearrangements. TCR breadth was compared between groups using two-sided Wilcoxon rank-sum tests. What TCRdb holds here is the immuneACCESS table cut down to in-frame rearrangements. Part of the clones is not present; checked against another copy, under half of the missing clones reflect an unresolved V gene, and the others are unexplained. Clone size and V and J calls were adopted from that table, with D and trimming inferred from the DNA. Counted in this sample were about 680,000 clones; 89% of them appeared once. Of the sample, approximately 1.5% is held by the ten largest clones.

CDR1 and CDR2, looked up from the germline V gene, are SGHVS and FQNEAQ. The germline ends are 2 bases apart after V is trimmed by 5 bases and J by 7 bases. Spanning cysteine to phenylalanine, the CDR3 consists of 10 amino acids. Kept here is only the CDR3 DNA, which spans 30 bases and is read in frame from base 1. Results the study describes overall, beyond this receptor: Comparing responses between vaccine doses or regimens was not something the study was powered to do. According to the authors, total T cell responses may have been underestimated by the TCR breadth and depth analyses. Higher spike-specific TCR breadth was observed in Ad26.COV2.S recipients than in placebo recipients (P = 0.0014). Substantial breadth of spike-specific CD8+ and CD4+ T cell responses was reported after vaccination. Vaccine and placebo recipients had similar non-spike TCR breadth, a finding consistent with the vaccine containing only spike.

Sample treatment or condition, as interpreted from the label and publication: around 19 received Ad26.COV2.S at low or high dose, single or two shots; 5 received placebo; per-sample allocation not given. For vaccine and placebo recipients, the sequenced repertoires came from samples collected on day 63 after the first injection. In Cohort 1b, about 25 adults aged 18-55 years were enrolled at a single site in Boston, USA, between 29 July and 7 August 2020. As a vaccine, Ad26.COV2.S was a replication-incompetent adenovirus type 26 vector that expressed a prefusion-stabilized SARS-CoV-2 spike protein derived from the original Wuhan strain.

The source material was peripheral blood, sampled in a trial of Ad26.COV2.S vaccine versus placebo. The receptor was isolated from a person between 18 and 60 years old who received the Ad26.COV2.S COVID-19 vaccine or a placebo. Recombination linked TRBV7-8 to TRBJ2-2; the D gene is unclear. The bases read TGTGCCAGCAGCAGCGGGGAGCTGTTTTTT. Translated, it gives CASSSGELFF.